This section outlines one T cell receptor beta chain sequence together with its context. Antigen specificity is unknown. The assay was immunoSEQ multiplex PCR, and TCRdb's table has in-frame clones only and misses some. The table lists roughly 63,000 clones, roughly four fifths of them singletons, with 15% to 20% in the top ten. The sample comes from a study of identifying expanded T cells in peripheral blood. Overall study results and limits: Across healthy donors, higher total template counts meant significantly greater approximately 2-week count variance.

No infections or other immune events were documented during collection. The sequence derives from a person aged 18 to 70 in good health. What was sequenced was blood.

The CDR3 coding sequence is TGCGCCAGCAGCCAAGAGACAGGCGCACCGGGGGAGACCCAGTACTTC. Its protein product is CASSQETGAPGETQYF. The chain joins TRBV4-3 to TRBJ2-5; tentative D call: TRBD1 (6 bases). V lost 0 bases, J lost 5 bases, and 16 bases lay in between. This CDR3 has 16 amino acids. From germline, CDR1 is LGHNA and CDR2 YSLEER.